Below are 12 T cell receptor beta chains sequenced from a single sample in a study of T-cell reconstitution after alpha-beta-depleted transplantation in children. Construction of the TCRbeta library involved unique molecular identifiers. TCRdb reanalysed the PCR reads using MiXCR and keeps one entry per CDR3 protein. The top ten clones hold approximately 2.3% of a sample with approximately 520,000 distinct CDR3 sequences, 32% of them seen once. This specimen was PBMCs from the stem cell graft donor, taken from the stem cell graft. Receptors were obtained from a human donor who donated a stem cell graft to a child with aplastic anemia.

There are a few counts of this clonotype. This chain connects TRBV12-3 or TRBV12-4 to TRBJ1-2; D not resolved. The CDR3 loop spans 12 amino acids. Trimming cost V 3 bases and J 2 bases, with 4 bases left between them. DNA of the CDR3: TGTGCCAGCAGTTTCTCAAACTATGGCTACACCTTC. Translation gives CASSFSNYGYTF.

The chain is built from TRBV7-7 and TRBJ2-7; no reliable D call. V lost 1 base and J lost 0, with 13 bases in between. The CDR3 is 16 residues long. Germline V lookup: CDR1 SSHAT, CDR2 FNYEAQ (reference sequence). The DNA of the CDR3 is TGTGCCAGCAGCTTAGATCGCCCCCAGAGCTCCTACGAGCAGTACGTC. It is translated as CASSLDRPQSSYEQYV.

The chain couples TRBV9 to TRBJ2-7, with 10 bases lining up with TRBD2. This CDR3 spans 16 amino acids. Germline loops: CDR1 SGDLS, CDR2 YYNGEE. J gave up 2 bases and V 2 bases, and 7 bases lay outside the gene matches. This CDR3 reads CASSVYASGSPYEQYF. Written as DNA, the CDR3 is TGTGCCAGCAGCGTTTACGCTAGCGGGAGCCCCTACGAGCAGTACTTC.

V is TRBV30 and J is TRBJ2-3, with unresolved D. The V end was cut by 6 bases, the J end by 3 bases, with 16 bases between. CDR1 and CDR2 (germline): GTSNPN, SVGIG (reference sequence). This CDR3 is built from 14 residues. CDR3 residues: CACWAASSTDTQYF. The CDR3 nucleotides are TGTGCCTGTTGGGCAGCCTCTAGTACAGATACGCAGTATTTT.

This clonotype has at least ten counts. The CDR3 region is CASSLNRLEAFF. The CDR3 nucleotides are TGTGCCAGCAGCTTGAACCGACTTGAAGCTTTCTTT. The J gene is TRBJ1-1, the V gene TRBV11-1; D is uncertain. This CDR3 has 12 amino acids. The germline V gene has CDR1 SGHAT and CDR2 FQDESV (reference sequence). Trimming left V 3 bases short and J 7 bases short, with 9 bases between.

This clonotype showed up just a few times. The chain combines TRBV7-8 with TRBJ1-4; the D gene is possibly TRBD1 (5 bases). Germline CDR1 is SGHVS and CDR2 is FQNEAQ. The V gene lost 6 bases and the J gene lost 3 bases, with 11 bases spanning the gap. This CDR3 contains 14 residues. The CDR3 protein is CASSPGSANEKLFF. The CDR3 DNA follows: TGTGCCAGCAGTCCAGGGTCTGCTAATGAAAAACTGTTTTTT.

The V and J genes are TRBV6-2 or TRBV6-3 and TRBJ2-7; D is perhaps TRBD2 (5 bases). Germline V CDR1 and CDR2: MNHEY, SVGEGT. V was cut by 8 bases and J by 2 bases, with 13 bases left in between. This CDR3 spans 13 amino acids. The CDR3 protein is CASGFSETYEQYV. CDR3 nucleotide sequence: TGTGCCAGCGGATTTAGCGAGACCTACGAGCAGTACGTC.

The rearrangement uses TRBV5-6 and TRBJ1-6, with TRBD1 identical over 7 bases. Per the germline V gene, CDR1 is SGHDT and CDR2 is YYEEEE. The CDR3 length is 14 residues. Germline trimming cut 3 bases from V and 6 bases from J; bases unmatched to any gene: 3. The CDR3 is CASSSDRTNSPLHF. The CDR3 DNA reads as TGTGCCAGCAGCTCGGACAGGACTAATTCACCCCTCCACTTT.

The chain is built from TRBV7-8 and TRBJ2-1; 14 nucleotides line up with TRBD2. After removal of 1 base from V and 10 bases from J, the junction contained 9 bases not matched to a gene. CDR1 is SGHVS and CDR2 is FQNEAQ in the germline V gene. CDR3 length equals 17 residues. The CDR3 coding sequence is TGTGCCAGCAGCTTAGTCGCGGGACTAGCGGGAGTTAGCGAGCAGTTCTTC. Its translation is CASSLVAGLAGVSEQFF.

V gene TRBV5-1 combines with J gene TRBJ1-6, with D perhaps matching TRBD1 (5 bases). The germline V gene has CDR1 SGHRS and CDR2 YFSETQ. This CDR3 spans 15 amino acids. The V end lost 0 bases, the J end lost 10 bases, and 14 bases lay between the germline ends. In DNA form, the CDR3 reads TGCGCCAGCAGCTTGGTCACTAACAGGCGGTCACCCCTCCACTTT. It is translated as CASSLVTNRRSPLHF.

The chain recombines TRBV4-3 with TRBJ2-7; D unclear. CDR1 is LGHNA and CDR2 is YSLEER in the germline V gene. V gave up 0 bases and J gave up 5 bases, with 8 bases separating them. This CDR3 spans 13 amino acids. For the CDR3, the DNA is TGCGCCAGCAGCCAAGATTTAGGGAACGAGCAGTACGTC. Its protein product is CASSQDLGNEQYV.

V is TRBV7-9 and J is TRBJ2-1; D might be TRBD2 (6 bases). The CDR3 is 15 amino acids. The germline gives CDR1 SEHNR, CDR2 FQNEAQ (reference sequence). Trimming pared 0 bases from V and 8 bases from J, leaving 14 bases between. The CDR3 spells CASSLASSVIHEQFF. DNA for the CDR3: TGTGCCAGCAGCTTAGCTTCTAGCGTTATCCATGAGCAGTTCTTC.